The 21 T cell receptor beta chains listed next were all sequenced from one sample in a study of molecular identifiers for immune sequencing clone quantification. MiXCR, applied by TCRdb to the PCR reads, yields one record per CDR3 protein. The table lists 490,000 or so distinct CDR3 sequences, under 30% of them singletons. The sequenced sample consisted of naive CD8+ T cells from blood, with Jurkat cell RNA spiked in. As to subset: FACS-sorted CD8+CD4-CCR7+CD45RA+ naive T cells. All receptors come from a human donor in good health. Some libraries in this study had Jurkat cell RNA spiked in.

This clonotype was counted only a few times. This chain connects TRBV5-5 to TRBJ2-5; possible D gene TRBD1, 5 bases. The CDR3 runs to 14 residues. Germline-derived CDR1 and CDR2 are SGHKS and YYEKEE (reference sequence). V lost 0 bases and J 5 bases, leaving 11 bases between the germline ends. The CDR3 region is CASSLESAGETQYF. CDR3 DNA sequence: TGTGCCAGCAGCTTGGAGTCAGCAGGGGAGACCCAGTACTTC.

The rearrangement links TRBV6-5 to TRBJ1-1; 7 bases are shared with TRBD1. Per the germline V gene, CDR1 is MNHEY and CDR2 is SVGAGI. The CDR3 is made up of 14 amino acids. The V gene end was trimmed by 5 bases and the J gene end by 4 bases; junction bases not matched to a gene: 7. In DNA form, the CDR3 reads TGTGCCAGCAGTGACACAGGGGACGGCACTGAAGCTTTCTTT. It is translated as CASSDTGDGTEAFF.

This clonotype was picked up many times. V is TRBV29-1 and J is TRBJ1-1; D might be TRBD1 (5 bases). The germline gives CDR1 SQVTM, CDR2 ANQGSEA. Trimming left V 4 bases short and J 4 bases short, with 13 bases between. This CDR3 comprises 13 residues. CDR3 amino acids: CSVGYGAGTEAFF. In DNA form, the CDR3 reads TGCAGCGTTGGTTACGGGGCCGGCACTGAAGCTTTCTTT.

Ten or more counts support this clonotype. This rearrangement joins TRBV29-1 to TRBJ2-3; perhaps TRBD2 as D (6 bases). The CDR3 runs to 13 residues. Germline CDR1 SQVTM, CDR2 ANQGSEA. Trimming removed 6 bases from V and 1 base from J, with 11 bases in between. CDR3: CSVFPGGTDTQYF. CDR3 nucleotides: TGCAGCGTGTTTCCGGGAGGCACAGATACGCAGTATTTT.

The DNA for the CDR3 is TGTGCCAGCAGTCTCTACAATCCGGACAGGGGTTACACTGAAGCTTTCTTT. It encodes CASSLYNPDRGYTEAFF. The rearrangement joins TRBV7-8 to TRBJ1-1, with 9 bases fitting TRBD1. CDR1 and CDR2 from the germline V gene are SGHVS and FQNEAQ. The CDR3 has 17 residues. V lost 6 bases to trimming and J lost 3 bases; unmatched junction nucleotides: 14.

The chain is built from TRBV7-6 and TRBJ2-7; D is undetermined. V was shortened by 4 bases and J by 5 bases, with 9 bases between the two germline ends. The CDR3 consists of 12 residues. Germline assignment: CDR1 SGHVS and CDR2 FNYEAQ. CDR3 residues: CASSSSMHEQYF. In nucleotides, the CDR3 is TGTGCCAGCAGCTCCTCGATGCACGAGCAGTACTTC.

The V call is TRBV5-6, the J call TRBJ2-7; D might be TRBD1 (5 bases). Trimming took off 4 bases at V and 3 bases at J, with 11 bases between the two ends. CDR1 SGHDT and CDR2 YYEEEE come from the germline V gene. The CDR3 totals 13 residues. CDR3 region: CASSPAGFYEQYF. CDR3 sequence (DNA): TGTGCCAGCAGCCCGGCAGGGTTCTACGAGCAGTACTTC.

This clonotype showed up just a few times. The chain couples TRBV20-1 to TRBJ2-3; D tentatively reads TRBD1 or TRBD2 (7 bases each). The germline V and J ends were trimmed by 4 bases and 1 base, with 15 bases remaining between them. Per the germline V gene, CDR1 is DFQATT and CDR2 is SNEGSKA (reference sequence). CDR3 size: 15 residues. The CDR3 DNA sequence: TGCAGTGCTACAGGGGGGGGGCCGGGCACAGATACGCAGTATTTT. This gives the protein CSATGGGPGTDTQYF.

This clonotype was seen a handful of times. The chain joins TRBV12-3 or TRBV12-4 to TRBJ2-5; D is unclear. The CDR3 is made up of 16 amino acids. The germline V and J ends were trimmed by 1 base and 1 base, with 13 bases remaining between them. CDR3 sequence (DNA): TGTGCCAGCAGTTTAGGGATTTCCCCGGCCCAAGAGACCCAGTACTTC. It yields the protein CASSLGISPAQETQYF.

Many counts were recorded for this clonotype. The genes are TRBV13 and TRBJ2-5; either TRBD1 or TRBD2 may fit D (5 bases each). Trimming shortened V by 3 bases and J by 5 bases, and 10 bases separated the two germline ends. This CDR3 is built from 13 residues. From germline, CDR1 is PRHDT and CDR2 FYEKMQ (reference sequence). CDR3 in DNA: TGTGCCAGCAGCTTGGGGGTGATTGAGACCCAGTACTTC. This translates into CASSLGVIETQYF.

This clonotype was seen repeatedly, ten times or more. The gene calls are TRBV7-6 and TRBJ2-3, with TRBD2 identical over 13 bases. J gave up 7 bases and V 5 bases, and 12 bases lay outside the gene matches. This CDR3 is 17 amino acids long. Germline V gene lookup returns CDR1 SGHVS and CDR2 FNYEAQ. CDR3 residues: CASSQPLAGGELHTQYF. Here the CDR3 DNA reads TGTGCCAGCAGCCAACCACTAGCGGGAGGGGAGTTACATACGCAGTATTTT.

This clonotype came up a few times. The chain recombines TRBV12-5 with TRBJ2-2; 10 bases agree with TRBD2. CDR1 is LGHNT, CDR2 FRNRAP, per germline. The CDR3 spans 16 residues. The V gene end was trimmed by 3 bases and the J gene end by 0 bases; junction bases not matched to a gene: 1. Here the CDR3 DNA reads TGTGCTAGTGGTTTTACTAGCGGGGCGAACACCGGGGAGCTGTTTTTT. It codes for CASGFTSGANTGELFF.

This clonotype occurred a few times. The chain uses TRBV5-4 and TRBJ2-7, with TRBD2 identical over 12 bases. V shed 4 bases and J 2 bases; nucleotides not matched to a gene: 7. CDR1 and CDR2 from the germline V gene are SGHNT and YYREEE (reference sequence). The CDR3 totals 16 residues. The CDR3 spells CASSRTSGTPPYEQYF. CDR3 nucleotides: TGTGCCAGCAGCCGGACTAGCGGGACACCACCCTACGAGCAGTACTTC.

Regarding this clonotype: No conserved phenylalanine or tryptophan is present at the end of the CDR3, so a read error is the likely explanation. It is unclear where the CDR3 begins or ends on the DNA, so no DNA is shown, and the CDR3 is as TCRdb lists it. The chain has TRBV12-3 or TRBV12-4 and TRBJ1-4. The CDR3 is 15 amino acids long, termini counted. CDR3 region: CASRHRGRRDEKLVL.

This clonotype was detected many times. CDR3 bases: TGTGCCAGCAGCTTCAGGACAGGGGGTCCAGATACGCAGTATTTT. Translating gives CASSFRTGGPDTQYF. This chain connects TRBV13 to TRBJ2-3; 10 nucleotides match TRBD1. The CDR3 contains 15 residues. Germline V gene sequence: CDR1 PRHDT, CDR2 FYEKMQ (reference sequence). The V gene end was trimmed by 3 bases and the J gene end by 4 bases; junction bases not matched to a gene: 4.

V and J are TRBV5-1 and TRBJ2-7, with D possibly TRBD1 on 6 matching bases. This CDR3 spans 13 amino acids. The V end was cut by 1 base, the J end by 6 bases, with 11 bases between. Germline values: CDR1 SGHRS, CDR2 YFSETQ. The CDR3 reads CASSLYAGAEQYF. In nucleotides, the CDR3 is TGCGCCAGCAGCTTGTACGCAGGGGCCGAGCAGTACTTC.

The chain is built from TRBV24-1 and TRBJ2-5, with 9 positions matching TRBD2. The CDR3 runs to 15 residues. Germline assignment: CDR1 KGHDR and CDR2 SFDVKD. The J segment lost 3 bases and the V segment lost 4 bases, leaving 5 bases of the junction unmatched. The CDR3 region is CATSDPKRGEETQYF. CDR3 DNA: TGTGCCACCAGTGACCCAAAGCGGGGGGAAGAGACCCAGTACTTC.

J is TRBJ2-7 and V is TRBV2; D is tentatively TRBD1 or TRBD2 (6 bases each). The V gene lost 6 bases and the J gene lost 3 bases, with 15 bases spanning the gap. Germline-derived CDR1 and CDR2 are SNHLY and FYNNEI. There are 14 residues in the CDR3. Written as DNA, the CDR3 is TGTGCCAGCAGGCAAGGGGGGTTGGACTACGAGCAGTACTTC. Protein sequence: CASRQGGLDYEQYF.

This clonotype showed up many times. This chain uses TRBV10-3 with TRBJ2-7, with TRBD1 matching 7 bases. Germline V CDR1 and CDR2: ENHRY, SYGVKD. Trimming removed 8 bases from V and 0 bases from J; junction bases left unmatched: 1. There are 12 residues in the CDR3. This CDR3 reads CAIQGDSYEQYF. The CDR3 DNA sequence: TGTGCCATCCAGGGGGACTCCTACGAGCAGTACTTC.

Concerning this clonotype: Because the CDR3 is missing its conserved closing phenylalanine or tryptophan, this is likely a read error. The J gene is TRBJ2-7, the V gene TRBV7-9; D is ambiguous. In germline, CDR1 is SEHNR, CDR2 FQNEAQ (reference sequence). CDR3 length: 15 amino acids. The germline V and J ends were trimmed by 0 bases and 4 bases, with 13 bases remaining between them. The CDR3 DNA reads as TGTGCCAGCAGCTTAGCATGGGGTGCAGTGTACGAGCAGTACATC. Residues: CASSLAWGAVYEQYI.

As to this clonotype: At one end the junction does not follow the germline gene, possibly because of a read error. The V and J genes are TRBV3-1 and TRBJ2-7, with D perhaps matching TRBD1 or TRBD2 (5 bases each). CDR1 and CDR2 (germline): LGHDT, YNNKEL (reference sequence). This CDR3 has 13 residues. This CDR3 is CASSQGTTYEQCF. CDR3 nucleotide sequence: TGTGCCAGCAGCCAGGGGACCACCTACGAGCAGTGCTTC.